Shown below are 28 T cell receptor beta chains from a single sample sequenced in a study of shared clonotypes between healthy human individuals. Method: immunoSEQ multiplex PCR; TCRdb's copy keeps in-frame clones and lacks some. The sample lists about half a million clones; 79% were seen once. The sequencing input was PBMCs. The origin of the receptors is a woman aged 40 to 55 in good health. Some clones in this sample may be carry-over from other donors' samples.

The chain has TRBV7-6 and TRBJ2-3; the match to TRBD2 covers 7 bases. V shed 5 bases, J shed 2 bases, and the junction held 7 bases outside the gene matches. Germline CDR1 reads SGHVS; CDR2 reads FNYEAQ. The CDR3 has 15 amino acids. CDR3 coding DNA: TGTGCCAGCAGCATTCTAGCGGTGATCACAGATACGCAGTATTTT. This translates into CASSILAVITDTQYF.

The chain uses TRBV30 and TRBJ2-7; a possible D gene is TRBD1 (5 bases). The CDR3 covers 14 residues. The germline CDR1 and CDR2 sequences are GTSNPN and SVGIG (reference sequence). Between the trimmed V and J ends, which lost 0 bases and 3 bases, there was a span of 12 bases. Written as DNA, the CDR3 is TGTGCCTGGAGTGTATCGGGCAGGGTCTACGAGCAGTACTTC. Its translation: CAWSVSGRVYEQYF.

The chain has TRBV27 and TRBJ1-1; no firm D call. There are 13 residues in the CDR3. CDR1 MNHEY and CDR2 SMNVEV come from the germline V gene (reference sequence). V was trimmed by 6 bases and J by 0 bases, leaving 8 bases between them. The CDR3 region has the DNA TGTGCCAGCAGCCCCAGGATGAACACTGAAGCTTTCTTT. It is translated as CASSPRMNTEAFF.

The chain joins TRBV15 to TRBJ2-1, with 8 bases matching TRBD2. Germline lookup yields CDR1 LNHNV and CDR2 YYDKDF (reference sequence). CDR3 size: 15 residues. Unmatched junction bases numbered 2, after V lost 3 bases and J lost 1 base. CDR3 DNA sequence: TGTGCCACCAGCAGCGGGACTAGGTCCTACAATGAGCAGTTCTTC. This sequence encodes CATSSGTRSYNEQFF.

The V gene is TRBV28, the J gene TRBJ1-5; maybe TRBD1 (5 bases). The germline V gene encodes CDR1 MDHEN and CDR2 SYDVKM. The length of the CDR3 is 15 residues. V lost 6 bases to trimming and J lost 0 bases, with 12 bases between them. CDR3 in DNA: TGTGCCAGCAGGGTCGGGGGGAATAGCAATCAGCCCCAGCATTTT. Its translation is CASRVGGNSNQPQHF.

The rearrangement links TRBV14 to TRBJ1-2; D not certain. CDR1 SGHDN and CDR2 FVKESK come from the germline V gene. This CDR3 contains 16 residues. Trimming shortened V by 0 bases and J by 0 bases, and 11 bases separated the two germline ends. The CDR3 DNA is TGTGCCAGCAGCCAAGATCTTGACACAACTAACTATGGCTACACCTTC. This codes for CASSQDLDTTNYGYTF.

The rearrangement joins TRBV15 to TRBJ2-2; D is undetermined. There are 15 residues in the CDR3. CDR1 is LNHNV, CDR2 YYDKDF, per germline (reference sequence). Trimming left V 5 bases short and J 6 bases short, with 16 bases between. The CDR3 region is CATSGPGPGSGELFF. The CDR3 region has the DNA TGTGCCACCAGCGGACCGGGCCCCGGGTCCGGGGAGCTGTTTTTT.

This rearrangement joins TRBV30 to TRBJ1-5; D unresolved. The CDR3 is 14 residues long. V lost 0 bases and J 2 bases, leaving 8 bases between the germline ends. From germline, CDR1 is GTSNPN and CDR2 SVGIG (reference sequence). The CDR3 DNA reads TGTGCCTGGAGTGTAGGCGGCGGCAATCAGCCCCAGCATTTT. Amino acids: CAWSVGGGNQPQHF.

The chain links TRBV7-3 to TRBJ2-5; no clear D. Germline V gives CDR1 SGHTA, CDR2 FQGTGA. This CDR3 is built from 13 residues. Trimming shortened V by 2 bases and J by 2 bases, and 6 bases separated the two germline ends. This CDR3 reads CASSLGVQETQYF. CDR3 sequence (DNA): TGTGCCAGCAGCTTAGGAGTGCAAGAGACCCAGTACTTC.

V is TRBV6-5 and J is TRBJ2-7; TRBD1 is a possible D gene (6 bases). CDR3 size: 14 residues. In germline, CDR1 is MNHEY, CDR2 SVGAGI. The ends were cut back, 1 base at V and 6 bases at J, with 13 bases in the middle. CDR3 loop: CASSYYGQYGEQYF. DNA of the CDR3: TGTGCCAGCAGTTACTACGGACAGTACGGCGAGCAGTACTTC.

The chain is built from TRBV5-1 and TRBJ2-4; 9 positions match TRBD1. Per germline, CDR1 SGHRS and CDR2 YFSETQ. The ends lost 1 base at V and 7 bases at J; junction bases unmatched: 6. The CDR3 sequence is 15 residues long. The CDR3 protein is CASSLNRGPGNIQYF. CDR3 DNA sequence: TGCGCCAGCAGCTTGAACAGGGGGCCTGGGAACATTCAGTACTTC.

The rearrangement uses TRBV4-1 and TRBJ1-3, with 8 bases lining up with TRBD1. From germline, CDR1 is MGHRA and CDR2 YSYEKL. The CDR3 has 15 residues. Trimming removed 3 bases from V and 7 bases from J; junction bases left unmatched: 8. CDR3 in DNA: TGCGCCAGCAGCCATGGCCCCTACAGGGGGAACACCATATATTTT. This sequence encodes CASSHGPYRGNTIYF.

With regard to this clone: Distinct nucleotide sequences in the sample also encode this CDR3. The CDR3 protein is CSATNQETQYF. The CDR3 nucleotides read TGCAGTGCAACCAACCAAGAGACCCAGTACTTC. This chain joins TRBV20-1 and TRBJ2-5, with D uncertain. Germline CDR1 reads DFQATT; CDR2 reads SNEGSKA (reference sequence). Trimming shortened V by 6 bases and J by 0 bases, and 5 bases separated the two germline ends. The CDR3 loop spans 11 amino acids.

This clone was recorded once. The sample has other DNA sequences that encode this CDR3 too. The CDR3 here is CASSVGGGLTDTQYF. The CDR3 nucleotides are TGTGCCAGCAGCGTAGGAGGGGGACTAACAGATACGCAGTATTTT. The chain joins TRBV9 to TRBJ2-3; D is perhaps TRBD2 (7 bases). CDR3 length: 15 amino acids. V was clipped by 0 bases and J by 3 bases, with 11 bases between them. Germline V gene lookup returns CDR1 SGDLS and CDR2 YYNGEE. The variable domain in full, completed from reference TRBV9 and TRBJ2-3, reads DSGVTQTPKHLITATGQRVTLRCSPRSGDLSVYWYQQSLDQGLQFLIQYYNGEERAKGNILERFSAQQFPDLHSELNLSSLELGDSALYFCASSVGGGLTDTQYFGPGTRLTVL.

The chain is built from TRBV28 and TRBJ1-5; D might be TRBD1 (5 bases). Trimming cost V 2 bases and J 6 bases, with 11 bases left between them. Germline assignment: CDR1 MDHEN and CDR2 SYDVKM. This CDR3 is 14 amino acids long. The CDR3 reads CASSLRVGGQPQHF. In nucleotides, the CDR3 is TGTGCCAGCAGTTTAAGGGTCGGGGGTCAGCCCCAGCATTTT. The full variable domain, with the rest looked up from reference TRBV28 and TRBJ1-5, is DVKVTQSSRYLVKRTGEKVFLECVQDMDHENMFWYRQDPGLGLRLIYFSYDVKMKEKGDIPEGYSVSREKKERFSLILESASTNQTSMYLCASSLRVGGQPQHFGDGTRLSIL.

This rearrangement joins TRBV10-1 to TRBJ2-7, with 8 bases identical to TRBD2. V shed 5 bases and J 3 bases; nucleotides not matched to a gene: 6. CDR1 and CDR2 (germline): WNHNN, SYGVQD (reference sequence). There are 14 residues in the CDR3. The CDR3 nucleotides are TGCGCCAGCAGTCCCAGCGGGAGTTTCTACGAGCAGTACTTC. It encodes CASSPSGSFYEQYF.

The chain employs TRBV19 and TRBJ2-7; the match to TRBD1 covers 7 bases. The germline CDR1 and CDR2 sequences are LNHDA and SQIVND (reference sequence). The CDR3 is made up of 15 amino acids. Trimming removed 3 bases from V and 3 bases from J; junction bases left unmatched: 8. CDR3 sequence: CASSMTGTVFYEQYF. The CDR3 DNA is TGTGCCAGTAGTATGACCGGGACAGTATTCTACGAGCAGTACTTC.

J is TRBJ1-1 and V is TRBV7-9, with D possibly being TRBD1 (5 bases). CDR1 is SEHNR, CDR2 FQNEAQ, per germline (reference sequence). V was trimmed by 6 bases and J by 2 bases, leaving 16 bases between them. The CDR3 runs 15 residues. The CDR3 nucleotides read TGTGCCAGCAGTCACGGGGGGACGGTCAACACTGAAGCTTTCTTT. The encoded protein is CASSHGGTVNTEAFF.

The chain couples TRBV6-1 to TRBJ2-7, with D unresolved. The CDR3 is made up of 12 amino acids. Per the germline V gene, CDR1 is MNHNS and CDR2 is SASEGT. V lost 3 bases, J lost 9 bases, and 12 bases lay in between. The CDR3 here is CASSEEPPRQYF. DNA for the CDR3: TGTGCCAGCAGTGAGGAGCCCCCACGGCAGTACTTC.

The rearrangement links TRBV18 to TRBJ1-1, with a tentative D call TRBD1 (5 bases). The CDR3 totals 17 residues. Trimming pared 4 bases from V and 0 bases from J, leaving 18 bases between. CDR1 and CDR2 from the germline V gene are KGHSH and LQKENI. CDR3 in amino acids: CASSRGAKRAVNTEAFF. DNA of the CDR3: TGTGCCAGCTCACGTGGGGCAAAGAGAGCCGTGAACACTGAAGCTTTCTTT.

The genes are TRBV11-3 and TRBJ2-1; 9 bases map to TRBD2. The CDR3 has 15 residues. V lost 5 bases and J lost 2; bases outside the gene matches: 4. CDR1 and CDR2 (germline): SGHNT, YENEEA. CDR3 nucleotide sequence: TGTGCCAGCAGCGTATTAGCGGGAGCCTACAATGAGCAGTTCTTC. Translated, it gives CASSVLAGAYNEQFF.

The genes are TRBV14 and TRBJ2-7, with 10 bases matching TRBD1. Unmatched junction bases numbered 4, after V lost 2 bases and J lost 3 bases. The length of the CDR3 is 15 residues. The germline V gene has CDR1 SGHDN and CDR2 FVKESK. This CDR3 reads CASSQSGTGVYEQYF. As DNA, the CDR3 is TGTGCCAGCAGCCAATCCGGGACAGGGGTCTACGAGCAGTACTTC.

CDR3 sequence reads: CASSLELNTEAFF. CDR3 nucleotides: TGTGCCAGCAGCTTGGAGTTGAACACTGAAGCTTTCTTT. The chain links TRBV11-1 to TRBJ1-1; D is uncertain. Germline CDR1 and CDR2: SGHAT and FQDESV (reference sequence). Trimming took 3 bases from V and 0 from J, leaving 5 bases between them. The CDR3 consists of 13 residues.

V is TRBV30 and J is TRBJ2-7, with TRBD1 matching 8 bases. After removal of 3 bases from V and 1 base from J, the junction contained 11 bases not matched to a gene. The CDR3 sequence is 16 residues long. The V gene's germline CDR1 is GTSNPN and CDR2 SVGIG (reference sequence). The CDR3 coding sequence is TGTGCCTGGAGCCGACGTCTTGGACAGGGTTCCTACGAGCAGTACTTC. The encoded protein is CAWSRRLGQGSYEQYF.

This chain uses TRBV5-4 with TRBJ2-6; 8 positions match TRBD1. V gave up 3 bases and J gave up 0 bases; unmatched junction bases: 5. This CDR3 contains 17 residues. The germline V gene encodes CDR1 SGHNT and CDR2 YYREEE (reference sequence). The chain's CDR3 is CASSWGTGPSGANVLTF. The CDR3 region has the DNA TGTGCCAGCAGCTGGGGGACAGGCCCCTCTGGGGCCAACGTCCTGACTTTC.

V is TRBV15 and J is TRBJ2-1, with 7 nucleotides matching TRBD2. The V gene's germline CDR1 is LNHNV and CDR2 YYDKDF (reference sequence). The V gene end was trimmed by 0 bases and the J gene end by 0 bases; junction bases not matched to a gene: 5. The CDR3 runs to 17 residues. The CDR3 DNA sequence: TGTGCCACCAGCAGAGATCACGGCGGGAGCTCCTACAATGAGCAGTTCTTC. Translated, it gives CATSRDHGGSSYNEQFF.

V usage is TRBV27 and J usage is TRBJ2-3, with D unclear. V was shortened by 2 bases and J by 1 base, with 16 bases between the two germline ends. Germline-derived CDR1 and CDR2 are MNHEY and SMNVEV (reference sequence). The CDR3 is 17 residues long. In DNA, the CDR3 is TGTGCCAGCAGTTTACTCAGGACCCCCCTGGGCACAGATACGCAGTATTTT. It translates to CASSLLRTPLGTDTQYF.

With regard to this clone: This sample includes further DNA sequences coding for the same CDR3. The V and J genes are TRBV5-1 and TRBJ2-1; 12 bases match TRBD2. Germline CDR1 is SGHRS and CDR2 is YFSETQ. Losses at the gene ends were 3 bases for V and 8 bases for J; bases not matched to a gene: 6. The CDR3 loop spans 15 amino acids. In nucleotides, the CDR3 is TGCGCCAGCAGCTCCGGGACTAGCGGGTCGTATGAGCAGTTCTTC. As protein: CASSSGTSGSYEQFF. Full variable domain (outside the CDR3, taken from reference TRBV5-1 and TRBJ2-1): KAGVTQTPRYLIKTRGQQVTLSCSPISGHRSVSWYQQTPGQGLQFLFEYFSETQRNKGNFPGRFSGRQFSNSRSEMNVSTLELGDSALYLCASSSGTSGSYEQFFGPGTRLTVL.